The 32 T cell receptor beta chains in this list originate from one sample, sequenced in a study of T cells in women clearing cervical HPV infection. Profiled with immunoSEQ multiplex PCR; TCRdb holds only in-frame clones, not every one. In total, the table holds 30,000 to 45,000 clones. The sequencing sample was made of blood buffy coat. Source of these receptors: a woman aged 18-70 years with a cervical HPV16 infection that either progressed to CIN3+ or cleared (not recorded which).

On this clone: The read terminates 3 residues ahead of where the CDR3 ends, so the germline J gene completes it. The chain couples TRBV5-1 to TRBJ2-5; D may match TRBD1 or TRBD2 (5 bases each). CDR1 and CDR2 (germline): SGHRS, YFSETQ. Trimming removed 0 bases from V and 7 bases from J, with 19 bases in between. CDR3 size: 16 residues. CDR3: CASSLEGSLTLGTQYF. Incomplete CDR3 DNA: TGCGCCAGCAGCTTGGAGGGGAGCCTAACCCTTGGGACC.

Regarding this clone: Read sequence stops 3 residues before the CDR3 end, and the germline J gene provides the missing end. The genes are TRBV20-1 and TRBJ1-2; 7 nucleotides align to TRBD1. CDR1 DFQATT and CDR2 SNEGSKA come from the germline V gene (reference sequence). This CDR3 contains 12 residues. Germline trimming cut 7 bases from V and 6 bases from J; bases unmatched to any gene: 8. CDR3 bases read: TGCAGTGTCGGGAAGGGGACAGATGGC. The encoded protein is CSVGKGTDG. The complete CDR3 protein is CSVGKGTDGYTF.

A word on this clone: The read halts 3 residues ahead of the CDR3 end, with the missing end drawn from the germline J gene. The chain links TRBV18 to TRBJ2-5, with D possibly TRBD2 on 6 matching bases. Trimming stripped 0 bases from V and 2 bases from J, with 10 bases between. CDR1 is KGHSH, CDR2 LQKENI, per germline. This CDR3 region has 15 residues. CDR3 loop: CASSPPSGLQETQYF. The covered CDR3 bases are TGTGCCAGCTCACCACCGAGCGGACTACAAGAGACC.

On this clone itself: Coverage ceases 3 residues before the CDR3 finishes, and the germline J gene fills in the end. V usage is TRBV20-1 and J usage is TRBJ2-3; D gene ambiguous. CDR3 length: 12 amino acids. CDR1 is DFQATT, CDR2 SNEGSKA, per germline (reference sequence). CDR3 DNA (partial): TGCAGTGCACAGAAGGGCTTAGAGACG. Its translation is CSAQKGLET. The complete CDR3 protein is CSAQKGLETQYF.

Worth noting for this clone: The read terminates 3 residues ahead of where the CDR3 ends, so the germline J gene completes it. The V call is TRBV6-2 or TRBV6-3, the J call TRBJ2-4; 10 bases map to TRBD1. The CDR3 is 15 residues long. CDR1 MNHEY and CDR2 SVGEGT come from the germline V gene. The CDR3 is CASSPGQGPYQPQYF. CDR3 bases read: TGTGCCAGCAGTCCGGGACAGGGGCCATATCAGCCT.

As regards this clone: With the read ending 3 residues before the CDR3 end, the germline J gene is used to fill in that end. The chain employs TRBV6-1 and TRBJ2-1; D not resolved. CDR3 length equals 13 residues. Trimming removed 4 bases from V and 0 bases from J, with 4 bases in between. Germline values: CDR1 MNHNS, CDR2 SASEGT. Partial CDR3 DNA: TGTGCCAGCAGTGCCTACTCCTACAATGAG. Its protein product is CASSAYSYNE. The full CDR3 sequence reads CASSAYSYNEQFF.

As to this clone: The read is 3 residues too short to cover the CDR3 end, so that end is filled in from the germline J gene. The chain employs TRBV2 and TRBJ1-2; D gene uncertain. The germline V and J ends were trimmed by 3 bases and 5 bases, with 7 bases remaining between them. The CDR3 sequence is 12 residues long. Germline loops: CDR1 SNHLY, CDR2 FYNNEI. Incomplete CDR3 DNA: TGTGCCAGCAGTGACGGTTATTATGGC. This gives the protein CASSDGYYG. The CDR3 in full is CASSDGYYGYTF.

Partial CDR3 DNA: TGTGCCAGTATGGGCCGACACACAGATACC. It translates to CASMGRHTDT. The whole CDR3 region reads CASMGRHTDTYTF. This chain links TRBV19 with TRBJ1-2; the D is unclear. The read terminates 3 residues ahead of where the CDR3 ends, so the germline J gene completes it. The CDR3 has 13 amino acids. Germline V gene sequence: CDR1 LNHDA, CDR2 SQIVND (reference sequence). The variable domain in full, with the rest retrieved from reference TRBV19 and TRBJ1-2, is DGGITQSPKYLFRKEGQNVTLSCEQNLNHDAMYWYRQDPGQGLRLIYYSQIVNDFQKGDIAEGYSVSREKKESFPLTVTSAQKNPTAFYLCASMGRHTDTYTFGSGTRLTVV.

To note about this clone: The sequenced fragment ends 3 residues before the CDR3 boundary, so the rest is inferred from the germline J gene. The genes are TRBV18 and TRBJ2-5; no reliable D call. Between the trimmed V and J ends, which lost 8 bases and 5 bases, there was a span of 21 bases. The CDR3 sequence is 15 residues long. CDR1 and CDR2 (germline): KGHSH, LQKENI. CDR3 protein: CASTPAVASRETQYF. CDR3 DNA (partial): TGTGCCAGCACCCCAGCCGTAGCATCTCGCGAGACC.

The CDR3 reads CASSNRGVYGYTF. Incomplete CDR3 DNA: TGTGCCAGTAGTAACAGGGGTGTATATGGC. This chain connects TRBV19 to TRBJ1-2; 7 positions match TRBD1. The sequenced fragment ends 3 residues before the CDR3 boundary, so the rest is inferred from the germline J gene. The V and J ends lost 4 bases and 5 bases, in that order; junction bases with no gene match: 4. CDR3 length equals 13 residues. In germline, CDR1 is LNHDA, CDR2 SQIVND (reference sequence).

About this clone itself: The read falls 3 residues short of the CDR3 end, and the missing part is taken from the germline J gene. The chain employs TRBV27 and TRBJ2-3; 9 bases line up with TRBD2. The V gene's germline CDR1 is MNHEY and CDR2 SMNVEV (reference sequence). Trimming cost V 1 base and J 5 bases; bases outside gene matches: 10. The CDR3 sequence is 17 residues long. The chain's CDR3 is CASSLFSGGFSGDTQYF. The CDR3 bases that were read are TGTGCCAGCAGTTTATTTAGCGGGGGCTTTTCGGGAGATACG.

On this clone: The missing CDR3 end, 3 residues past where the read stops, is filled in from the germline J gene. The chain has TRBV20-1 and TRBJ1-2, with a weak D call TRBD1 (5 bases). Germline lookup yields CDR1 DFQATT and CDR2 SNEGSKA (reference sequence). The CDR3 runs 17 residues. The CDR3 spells CSAREDGGYLAKNIYTF. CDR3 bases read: TGCAGTGCGCGAGAAGACGGGGGTTACTTAGCCAAAAACATC.

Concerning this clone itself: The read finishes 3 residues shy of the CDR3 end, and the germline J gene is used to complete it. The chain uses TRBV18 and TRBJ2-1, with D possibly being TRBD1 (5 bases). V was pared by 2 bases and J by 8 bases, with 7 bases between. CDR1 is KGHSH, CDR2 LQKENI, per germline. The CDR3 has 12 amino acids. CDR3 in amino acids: CASSPGAYEQFF. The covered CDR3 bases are TGTGCCAGCTCACCAGGGGCTTATGAG.

CDR3 bases read: TGTGCCACCAGTGATCTCAGATCAGATACG. Encoded protein: CATSDLRSDT. The entire CDR3 protein is CATSDLRSDTQYF. This chain uses TRBV24-1 with TRBJ2-3; D remains unclear. The read falls 3 residues short of the CDR3 end, and the missing part is taken from the germline J gene. Between the trimmed V and J ends, which lost 3 bases and 4 bases, there was a span of 7 bases. Germline loops: CDR1 KGHDR, CDR2 SFDVKD. The CDR3 runs to 13 residues.

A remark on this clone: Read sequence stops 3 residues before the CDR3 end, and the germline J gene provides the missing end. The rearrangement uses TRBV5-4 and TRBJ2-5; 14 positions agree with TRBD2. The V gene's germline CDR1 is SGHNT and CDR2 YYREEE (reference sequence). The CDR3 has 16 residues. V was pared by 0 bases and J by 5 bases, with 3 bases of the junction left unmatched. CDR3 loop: CASSLGLAGGRETQYF. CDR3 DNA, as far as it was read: TGTGCCAGCAGCTTGGGACTAGCGGGGGGGCGGGAGACC.

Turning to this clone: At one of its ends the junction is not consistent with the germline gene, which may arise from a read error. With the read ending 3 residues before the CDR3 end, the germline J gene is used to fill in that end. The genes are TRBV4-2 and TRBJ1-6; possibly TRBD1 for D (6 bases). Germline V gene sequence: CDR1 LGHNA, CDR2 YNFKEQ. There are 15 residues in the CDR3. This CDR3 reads CASSSSGAYNSPLHF. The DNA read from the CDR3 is TGCGCCAGCAGCTCCTCAGGGGCTTATAATTCACCC.

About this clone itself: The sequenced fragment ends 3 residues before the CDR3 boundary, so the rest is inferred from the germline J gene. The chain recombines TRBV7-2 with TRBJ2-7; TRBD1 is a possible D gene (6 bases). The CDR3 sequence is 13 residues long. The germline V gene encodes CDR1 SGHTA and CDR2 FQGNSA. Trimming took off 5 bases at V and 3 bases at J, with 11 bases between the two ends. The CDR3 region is CASSKQGYYEQYF. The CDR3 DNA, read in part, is TGTGCCAGCAGCAAACAGGGCTACTACGAG.

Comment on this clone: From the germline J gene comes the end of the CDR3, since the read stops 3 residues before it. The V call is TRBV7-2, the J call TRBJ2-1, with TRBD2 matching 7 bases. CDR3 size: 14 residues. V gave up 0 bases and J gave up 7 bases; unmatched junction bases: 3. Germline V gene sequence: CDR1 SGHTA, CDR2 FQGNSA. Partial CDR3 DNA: TGTGCCAGCAGCTTAGCGGGGGGGAAGAATGAG. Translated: CASSLAGGKNE. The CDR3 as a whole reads CASSLAGGKNEQFF. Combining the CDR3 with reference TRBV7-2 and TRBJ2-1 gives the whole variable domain GAGVSQSPSNKVTEKGKDVELRCDPISGHTALYWYRQSLGQGLEFLIYFQGNSAPDKSGLPSDRFSAERTGGSVSTLTIQRTQQEDSAVYLCASSLAGGKNEQFFGPGTRLTVL.

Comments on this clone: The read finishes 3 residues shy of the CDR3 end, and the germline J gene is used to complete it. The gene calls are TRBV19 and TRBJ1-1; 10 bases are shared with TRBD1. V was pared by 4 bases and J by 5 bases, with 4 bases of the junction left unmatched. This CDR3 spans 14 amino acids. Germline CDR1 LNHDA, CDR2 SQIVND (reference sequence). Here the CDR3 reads CASSTGTGVTEAFF. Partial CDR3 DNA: TGTGCCAGTAGTACAGGGACAGGGGTTACTGAA.

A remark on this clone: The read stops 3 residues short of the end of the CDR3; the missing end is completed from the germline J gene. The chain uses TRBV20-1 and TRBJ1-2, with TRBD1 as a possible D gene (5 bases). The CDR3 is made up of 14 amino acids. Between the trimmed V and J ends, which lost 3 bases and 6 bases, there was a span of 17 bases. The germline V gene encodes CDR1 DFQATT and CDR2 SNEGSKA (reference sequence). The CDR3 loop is CSARSSGFGHGYTF. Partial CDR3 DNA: TGCAGTGCTAGGTCTTCAGGGTTCGGGCATGGC.

The CDR3 loop is CASSILRSRSGIAGANVLFF. The DNA read from the CDR3 is TGTGCCAGTAGTATATTGCGGTCTCGCTCGGGTATTGCTGGGGCCAACGTA. The chain recombines TRBV19 with TRBJ1-4, with a possible D match to TRBD1 (5 bases). The CDR3 end falls 3 residues outside the read, so it is completed with the germline J gene. CDR1 is LNHDA, CDR2 SQIVND, per germline (reference sequence). The CDR3 runs to 20 residues.

The part of the CDR3 DNA that was read is TGCGCCAGCAGCCTACTAGCGGGGACAGATACG. Translated: CASSLLAGTDT. The complete CDR3 reads CASSLLAGTDTQYF. The rearrangement uses TRBV10-2 and TRBJ2-3, with 10 nucleotides matching TRBD2. Read data end 3 residues before the CDR3 end; the end is taken from the germline J gene. CDR1 and CDR2 (germline): WSHSY, SAAADI. With V trimmed by 6 bases and J by 3 bases, 3 bases remained unmatched. The CDR3 totals 14 residues.

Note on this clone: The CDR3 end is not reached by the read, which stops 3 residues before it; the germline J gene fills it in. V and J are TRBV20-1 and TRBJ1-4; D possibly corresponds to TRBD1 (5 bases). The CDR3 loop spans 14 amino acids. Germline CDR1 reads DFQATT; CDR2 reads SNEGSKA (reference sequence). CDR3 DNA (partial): TGCAGTGCTAGATTAAACTCTGGGGCCAACGTA. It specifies CSARLNSGANV. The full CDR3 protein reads CSARLNSGANVLFF.

The sequenced part of the CDR3 DNA is TGTGCCAGCAGCCAAGTCAGGGGCCTAACTAATGAAAAG. Protein sequence: CASSQVRGLTNEK. The full-length CDR3 reads as CASSQVRGLTNEKLFF. The rearrangement links TRBV14 to TRBJ2-2, with D possibly matching TRBD1 (6 bases). The CDR3 end is not reached by the read, which stops 3 residues before it; the germline J gene fills it in. Germline CDR1 reads SGHDN; CDR2 reads FVKESK. The CDR3 sequence is 16 residues long.

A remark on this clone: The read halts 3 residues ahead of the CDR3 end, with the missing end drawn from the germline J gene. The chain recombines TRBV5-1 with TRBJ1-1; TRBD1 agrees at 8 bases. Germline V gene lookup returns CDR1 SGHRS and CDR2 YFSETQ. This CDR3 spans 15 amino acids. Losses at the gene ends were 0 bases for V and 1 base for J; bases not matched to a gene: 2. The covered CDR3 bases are TGCGCCAGCAGCTTGGCTGGGACAGGGAACACTGAA. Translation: CASSLAGTGNTE. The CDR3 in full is CASSLAGTGNTEAFF.

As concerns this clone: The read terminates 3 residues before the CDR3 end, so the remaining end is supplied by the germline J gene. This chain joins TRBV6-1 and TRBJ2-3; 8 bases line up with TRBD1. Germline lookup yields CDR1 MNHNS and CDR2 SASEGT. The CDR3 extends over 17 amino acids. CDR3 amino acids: CASSEAPSRGRGQPQYF. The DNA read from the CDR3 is TGTGCCAGCAGTGAAGCGCCTAGCAGGGGGCGCGGTCAGCCG.

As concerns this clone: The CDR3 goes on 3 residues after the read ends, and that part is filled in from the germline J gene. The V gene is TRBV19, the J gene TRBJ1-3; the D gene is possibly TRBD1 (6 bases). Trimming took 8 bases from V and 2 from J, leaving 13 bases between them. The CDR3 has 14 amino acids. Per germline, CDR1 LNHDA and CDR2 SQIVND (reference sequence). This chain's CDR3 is CASFPQGAGNTIYF. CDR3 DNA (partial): TGTGCCAGTTTCCCACAGGGAGCTGGAAACACC.

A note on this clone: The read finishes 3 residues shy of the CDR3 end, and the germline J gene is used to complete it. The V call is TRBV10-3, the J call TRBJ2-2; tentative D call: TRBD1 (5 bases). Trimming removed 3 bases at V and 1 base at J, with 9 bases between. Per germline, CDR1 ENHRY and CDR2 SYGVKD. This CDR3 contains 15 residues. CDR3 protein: CAISDSGQNTGELFF. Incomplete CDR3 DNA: TGTGCCATCAGTGACTCCGGACAGAACACCGGGGAG.

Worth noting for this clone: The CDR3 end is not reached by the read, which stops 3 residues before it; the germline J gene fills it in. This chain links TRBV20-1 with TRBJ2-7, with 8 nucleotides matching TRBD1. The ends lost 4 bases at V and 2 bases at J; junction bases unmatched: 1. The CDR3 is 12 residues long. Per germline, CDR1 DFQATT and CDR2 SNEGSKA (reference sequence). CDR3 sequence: CSATDRAYEQYF. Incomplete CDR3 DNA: TGCAGTGCTACGGACAGGGCCTACGAG.

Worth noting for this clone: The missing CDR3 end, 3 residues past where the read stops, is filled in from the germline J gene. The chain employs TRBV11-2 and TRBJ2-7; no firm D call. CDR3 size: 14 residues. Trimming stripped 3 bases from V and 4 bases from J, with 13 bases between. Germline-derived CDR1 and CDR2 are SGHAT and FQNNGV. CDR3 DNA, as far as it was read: TGTGCCAGCAGCTTGAATCCCGCCGGGTACGAG. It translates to CASSLNPAGYE. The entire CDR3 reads CASSLNPAGYEQYF.

CDR3 amino acids: CASSLDLGQQETQYF. CDR3 DNA (partial): TGTGCCAGCAGCTTAGACCTTGGACAACAAGAGACC. The chain is built from TRBV11-1 and TRBJ2-5; D is possibly TRBD1 (5 bases). The observed sequence ends 3 residues before the CDR3 terminus, with the missing tail filled in from the germline J gene. V shed 1 base and J shed 2 bases, with 11 bases lying between them. In germline, CDR1 is SGHAT, CDR2 FQDESV (reference sequence). The CDR3 totals 15 residues.

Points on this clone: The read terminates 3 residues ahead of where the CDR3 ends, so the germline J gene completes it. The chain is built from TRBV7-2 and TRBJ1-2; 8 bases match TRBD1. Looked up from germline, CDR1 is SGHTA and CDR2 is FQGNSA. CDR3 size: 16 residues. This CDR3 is CASSLAGRQGARDYTF. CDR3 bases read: TGTGCCAGCAGCTTAGCGGGGAGGCAGGGGGCGCGGGAC.